The next 16 T cell receptor beta chains were all read from a single sample in a study of T cell responses to AZD1222 COVID-19 vaccine. The protocol was immunoSEQ multiplex PCR, while the TCRdb copy is restricted to in-frame clones and leaves out a portion. The data hold more than 250,000 clones, with 93% observed a single time. The sample here was peripheral blood, taken on day 0 of AZD1222 vaccination. The receptors derive from an adult in good health.

This chain joins TRBV5-4 and TRBJ2-5, with 14 bases aligning to TRBD2. Germline lookup yields CDR1 SGHNT and CDR2 YYREEE (reference sequence). The CDR3 covers 17 residues. Unmatched junction bases numbered 6, after V lost 0 bases and J lost 5 bases. In nucleotides, the CDR3 is TGTGCCAGCAGCTTGGATGGGACTAGCGGGGGTCCGGAGACCCAGTACTTC. As protein: CASSLDGTSGGPETQYF.

The table lists this clone with a count of one. V is TRBV4-3 and J is TRBJ1-1; D is ambiguous. The CDR3 is 11 amino acids. Looked up from germline, CDR1 is LGHNA and CDR2 is YSLEER. V dropped 5 bases and J dropped 6 bases, with 7 bases sitting between them. The CDR3 is CASSGVAEAFF. In DNA, the CDR3 is TGCGCCAGCAGCGGGGTTGCTGAAGCTTTCTTT.

The chain couples TRBV27 to TRBJ2-3, with D perhaps matching TRBD2 (5 bases). Germline-derived CDR1 and CDR2 are MNHEY and SMNVEV (reference sequence). CDR3 length equals 11 residues. V lost 5 bases and J lost 7, with 7 bases in between. The CDR3 nucleotides read TGTGCCAGCAGTCCGGGGTATACGCAGTATTTT. Its translation is CASSPGYTQYF.

This chain connects TRBV7-9 to TRBJ2-7; 12 nucleotides align to TRBD2. This CDR3 comprises 15 residues. Germline values: CDR1 SEHNR, CDR2 FQNEAQ (reference sequence). The V and J ends lost 5 bases and 5 bases, in that order; junction bases with no gene match: 7. CDR3 coding DNA: TGTGCCAGCAGCGCAAGACTAGCGGGAGAAAACGAGCAGTACTTC. Residues: CASSARLAGENEQYF.

The chain is built from TRBV6-5 and TRBJ2-2, with D perhaps TRBD2 (6 bases). V gave up 0 bases and J gave up 4 bases, with 12 bases separating them. This CDR3 is 16 amino acids long. Looked up from germline, CDR1 is MNHEY and CDR2 is SVGAGI. CDR3 loop: CASSYSGGMSTGELFF. The CDR3 DNA reads TGTGCCAGCAGTTACTCGGGCGGGATGAGCACCGGGGAGCTGTTTTTT.

The chain combines TRBV5-1 with TRBJ1-1; unclear D gene. CDR3 length equals 15 residues. V was clipped by 1 base and J by 0 bases, with 10 bases between them. Germline-derived CDR1 and CDR2 are SGHRS and YFSETQ. The CDR3 region has the DNA TGCGCCAGCAGCTTGAATCCAGTTATGAACACTGAAGCTTTCTTT. Residues: CASSLNPVMNTEAFF.

The V gene is TRBV7-9, the J gene TRBJ1-2; TRBD1 matches 7 bases. The J segment lost 3 bases and the V segment lost 1 base, leaving 5 bases of the junction unmatched. CDR1 and CDR2 from the germline V gene are SEHNR and FQNEAQ (reference sequence). The CDR3 is made up of 15 amino acids. The chain's CDR3 is CASSLGTGEDYGYTF. The CDR3 DNA reads as TGTGCCAGCAGCTTAGGTACAGGGGAAGACTATGGCTACACCTTC.

CDR3 coding DNA: TGTGCCAGCAACCTCCTGGGGGAGACTGAAGCTTTCTTT. It translates to CASNLLGETEAFF. The rearrangement joins TRBV5-4 to TRBJ1-1; the D gene is possibly TRBD1 (5 bases). Trimming removed 6 bases from V and 5 bases from J, with 14 bases in between. The CDR3 covers 13 residues. Germline loops: CDR1 SGHNT, CDR2 YYREEE (reference sequence).

This clone was counted a single time. V gene TRBV25-1 combines with J gene TRBJ1-1; 7 bases line up with TRBD1. Germline trimming cut 5 bases from V and 3 bases from J; bases unmatched to any gene: 0. Germline-derived CDR1 and CDR2 are MGHDK and SYGVNS. The CDR3 has 12 residues. The CDR3 loop is CASSTGDTEAFF. For the CDR3, the DNA is TGTGCCAGCAGTACAGGGGACACTGAAGCTTTCTTT.

V gene TRBV12-3 or TRBV12-4 combines with J gene TRBJ1-3, with TRBD1 as a possible D gene (6 bases). Trimming removed 6 bases at V and 7 bases at J, with 13 bases between. This CDR3 has 13 residues. The CDR3 region has the DNA TGTGCCAGCAGCCTAGGACAGTCCAACACCATATATTTT. Translating it yields CASSLGQSNTIYF.

The chain combines TRBV28 with TRBJ2-7; 7 bases map to TRBD1. CDR1 and CDR2 (germline): MDHEN, SYDVKM. V dropped 3 bases and J dropped 0; count of bases not matched to a gene: 2. This CDR3 contains 14 residues. The CDR3 is CASSLTGSSYEQYF. The CDR3 bases are TGTGCCAGCAGTTTGACAGGGAGCTCCTACGAGCAGTACTTC.

CDR3 in DNA: TGTGCCAGCAGTTTTAGTGGGAGGGGTTCCTACGAGCAGTACTTC. Protein: CASSFSGRGSYEQYF. The chain has TRBV27 and TRBJ2-7, with 7 bases aligning to TRBD2. Germline lookup yields CDR1 MNHEY and CDR2 SMNVEV (reference sequence). This CDR3 region has 15 residues. The junction had 6 bases not matched to a gene; V was cut back by 3 bases and J by 1 base.

Concerning this clone itself: Other DNA sequences of this sample code for an identical CDR3. The chain has TRBV5-1 and TRBJ2-1; 8 bases fit TRBD1. With V trimmed by 0 bases and J by 1 base, 3 bases remained unmatched. Germline V gives CDR1 SGHRS, CDR2 YFSETQ. This CDR3 is built from 16 residues. CDR3 in DNA: TGCGCCAGCAGCTTGGCGACAGGGGTATCCTACAATGAGCAGTTCTTC. This gives the protein CASSLATGVSYNEQFF.

The V and J genes are TRBV15 and TRBJ2-7; D unclear. Germline lookup yields CDR1 LNHNV and CDR2 YYDKDF (reference sequence). CDR3 length: 15 amino acids. V lost 0 bases and J 4 bases, leaving 13 bases between the germline ends. Written as DNA, the CDR3 is TGTGCCACCAGCAGAGAGCTCCATAGGATTTACGAGCAGTACTTC. Amino acid sequence: CATSRELHRIYEQYF.

This sequence joins TRBV7-2 and TRBJ2-7; 7 nucleotides agree with TRBD2. V lost 4 bases, J lost 4 bases, and 7 bases stayed unmatched. Looked up from germline, CDR1 is SGHTA and CDR2 is FQGNSA. The CDR3 is 14 residues long. As DNA, the CDR3 is TGTGCCAGCAGCTCCGGGACTATCCGTTACGAGCAGTACTTC. It encodes CASSSGTIRYEQYF. Filled out from reference TRBV7-2 and TRBJ2-7, the complete variable domain reads GAGVSQSPSNKVTEKGKDVELRCDPISGHTALYWYRQSLGQGLEFLIYFQGNSAPDKSGLPSDRFSAERTGGSVSTLTIQRTQQEDSAVYLCASSSGTIRYEQYFGPGTRLTVT.

V is TRBV5-4 and J is TRBJ2-7, with 8 bases identical to TRBD1. Trimming at V came to 4 bases and at J to 3 bases, leaving 12 bases not matched to a gene. CDR3 length: 16 amino acids. Germline CDR1 SGHNT, CDR2 YYREEE (reference sequence). CDR3 sequence (DNA): TGTGCCAGCAGCCCCTCGGGACAGGTTGGGATCTACGAGCAGTACTTC. Its protein is CASSPSGQVGIYEQYF. Full variable domain (remainder filled in from reference TRBV5-4 and TRBJ2-7): ETGVTQSPTHLIKTRGQQVTLRCSSQSGHNTVSWYQQALGQGPQFIFQYYREEENGRGNFPPRFSGLQFPNYSSELNVNALELDDSALYLCASSPSGQVGIYEQYFGPGTRLTVT.